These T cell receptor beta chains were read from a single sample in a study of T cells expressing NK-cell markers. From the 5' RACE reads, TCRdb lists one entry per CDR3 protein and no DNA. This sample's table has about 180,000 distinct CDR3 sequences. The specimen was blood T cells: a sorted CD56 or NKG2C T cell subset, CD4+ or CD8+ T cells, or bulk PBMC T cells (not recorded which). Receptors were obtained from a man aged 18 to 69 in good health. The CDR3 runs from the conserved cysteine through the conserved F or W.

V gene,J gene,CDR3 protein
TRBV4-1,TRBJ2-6,CASSQVGVSGANVLTF
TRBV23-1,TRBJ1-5,CASSRGQGCFSRNQPQHF
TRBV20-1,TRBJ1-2,CSAPDRGLMGYTF
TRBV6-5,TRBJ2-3,CASSSLRGGDTQYF
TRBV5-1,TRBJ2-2,CASSADRSYTGELFF
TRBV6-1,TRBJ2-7,CASSEGTGQGYEQYF
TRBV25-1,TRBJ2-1,CASSEWAGLNNEQFF
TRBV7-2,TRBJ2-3,CASSSTGGGTDTQYF
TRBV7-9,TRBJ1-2,CASSPTEANYGYTF
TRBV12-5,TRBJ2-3,CASGPGLGASDTQYF
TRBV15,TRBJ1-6,CATSNADKEINSPLHF
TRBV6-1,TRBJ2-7,CASSPLVGRPYEQYF
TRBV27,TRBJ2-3,CASSLWDATDTQYF
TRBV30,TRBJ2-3,CAWNSGAQDTQYF
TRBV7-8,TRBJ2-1,CASSRQGRFNEQFF
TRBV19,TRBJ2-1,CASKLPGRFNEQFF
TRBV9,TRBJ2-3,CASSSEAGGPDTQYF
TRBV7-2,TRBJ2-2,CASSYTPREENTGELFF
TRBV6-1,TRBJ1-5,CASSEWDRVVYQPQHF
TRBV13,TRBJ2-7,CASSSRTGRYEQYF
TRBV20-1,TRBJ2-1,CSARDWYSGGKNNEQFF
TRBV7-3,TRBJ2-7,CASSALGGVSEQYF
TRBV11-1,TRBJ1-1,CASSLGGLVGPSSAEAFF
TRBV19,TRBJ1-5,CASRPMGRNQPQHF
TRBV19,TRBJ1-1,CASSASGAANTEAFF
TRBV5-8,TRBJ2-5,CASSWEPGLALETQYF
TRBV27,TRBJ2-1,CASTRRRDLDEQFF
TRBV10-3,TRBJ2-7,CAISDPQTGLSTYEQYF
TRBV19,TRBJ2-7,CASGRLTGYEQYF
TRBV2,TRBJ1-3,CASTTDRDSGNTIYF
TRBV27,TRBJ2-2,CASSLYQGMIAGELFF
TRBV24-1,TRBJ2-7,CATSDSHGTAKPGEQYF
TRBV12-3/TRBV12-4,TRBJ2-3,CASSLISNTDTQYF
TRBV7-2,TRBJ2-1,CASSPFHGGWADNEQFF
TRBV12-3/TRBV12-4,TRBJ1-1,CASSLAGLQGGNAEAFF
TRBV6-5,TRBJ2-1,CASSFLAGDYNEQFF
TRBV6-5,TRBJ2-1,CASSFGTSSQFF
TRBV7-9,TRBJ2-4,CASSFGTSGGPKNIQYF
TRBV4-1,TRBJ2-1,CASSLLAGGKGEQFF
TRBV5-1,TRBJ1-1,CASSSPISDRATEAFF
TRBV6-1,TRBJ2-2,CASSTWGQVNTGELFF
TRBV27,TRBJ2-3,CASSFQRTSGGYSHTQYF
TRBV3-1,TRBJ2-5,CASSQRGGQETQYF
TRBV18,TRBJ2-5,CASSPPGGWQETQYF
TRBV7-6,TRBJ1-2,CASSLAQGAGAGYTF
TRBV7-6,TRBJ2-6,CASSLLPGQGASGANVLTF
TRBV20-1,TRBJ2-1,CSAREMEGDHNEQFF
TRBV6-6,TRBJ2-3,CASTPYPSDTQYF
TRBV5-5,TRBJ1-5,CASSPGGLFNQPQHF
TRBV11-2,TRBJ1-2,CASSSIDRGLPLNYGYTF
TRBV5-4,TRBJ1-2,CASSLRPGRTEYGYTF
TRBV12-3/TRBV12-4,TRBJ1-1,CASNQKDRRNTEAFF
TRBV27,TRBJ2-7,CASSSHDSSYEQYF